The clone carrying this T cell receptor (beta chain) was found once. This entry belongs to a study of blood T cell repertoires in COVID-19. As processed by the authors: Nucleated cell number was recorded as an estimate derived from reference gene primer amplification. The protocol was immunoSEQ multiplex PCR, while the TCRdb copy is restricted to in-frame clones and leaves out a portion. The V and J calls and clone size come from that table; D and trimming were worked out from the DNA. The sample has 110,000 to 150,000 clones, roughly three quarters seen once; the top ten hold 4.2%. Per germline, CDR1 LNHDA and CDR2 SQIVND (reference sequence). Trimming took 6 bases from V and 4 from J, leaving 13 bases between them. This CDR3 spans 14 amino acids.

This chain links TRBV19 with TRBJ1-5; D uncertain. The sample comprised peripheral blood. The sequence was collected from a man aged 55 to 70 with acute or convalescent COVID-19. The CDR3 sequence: CASRSRSENQPQHF. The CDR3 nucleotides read TGTGCCAGTAGGAGTCGGTCCGAGAATCAGCCCCAGCATTTT.